One and the same sample provided the 32 T cell receptor beta chains below, sequenced in a study of T cell responses to AZD1222 COVID-19 vaccine. Profiled with immunoSEQ multiplex PCR; TCRdb holds only in-frame clones, not every one. The sample lists roughly 120,000 clones; roughly 87% were seen once. The sequencing used peripheral blood, collected on day 0 of AZD1222 vaccination. These receptors were obtained from an adult in good health.

V usage is TRBV5-1 and J usage is TRBJ2-7; TRBD1 might be the D (6 bases). Germline-derived CDR1 and CDR2 are SGHRS and YFSETQ. The CDR3 is 13 amino acids. Trimming shortened V by 1 base and J by 3 bases, and 8 bases separated the two germline ends. CDR3 residues: CASSLPGDYEQYF. CDR3 nucleotides: TGCGCCAGCAGCTTGCCAGGGGACTACGAGCAGTACTTC.

This rearrangement joins TRBV6-2 or TRBV6-3 to TRBJ2-7, with no clear D. Per germline, CDR1 MNHEY and CDR2 SVGEGT. This CDR3 comprises 14 residues. The ends were cut back, 4 bases at V and 3 bases at J, with 13 bases in the middle. The CDR3 is CASSSILSGYEQYF. The CDR3 DNA sequence: TGTGCCAGCAGTTCCATCCTTTCGGGCTACGAGCAGTACTTC.

This chain joins TRBV28 and TRBJ1-5, with TRBD1 as a possible D gene (5 bases). The CDR3 is made up of 14 amino acids. V shed 3 bases and J shed 7 bases, with 13 bases lying between them. Per the germline V gene, CDR1 is MDHEN and CDR2 is SYDVKM. The CDR3 DNA reads TGTGCCAGCAGTTTGCGAGGGTGGGACCAGCCCCAGCATTTT. Its translation: CASSLRGWDQPQHF.

This rearrangement joins TRBV25-1 to TRBJ1-6, with D tentatively TRBD1 (5 bases). This CDR3 is 15 amino acids long. With 5 bases removed from V and 8 bases from J, the gap between germline ends came to 16 bases. Germline CDR1 MGHDK, CDR2 SYGVNS. CDR3 in amino acids: CASSRLGGWDSPLHF. Written as DNA, the CDR3 is TGTGCCAGCAGTCGTCTCGGGGGGTGGGATTCACCCCTCCACTTT.

This chain uses TRBV4-2 with TRBJ2-7, with D unresolved. Germline V gene lookup returns CDR1 LGHNA and CDR2 YNFKEQ. Trimming pared 0 bases from V and 4 bases from J, leaving 7 bases between. The CDR3 consists of 13 residues. DNA for the CDR3: TGTGCCAGCAGCCAAGACAGGCCATACGAGCAGTACTTC. Translating gives CASSQDRPYEQYF.

This rearrangement joins TRBV20-1 to TRBJ2-7; D unresolved. This CDR3 has 11 amino acids. Per germline, CDR1 DFQATT and CDR2 SNEGSKA (reference sequence). V lost 0 bases and J 11 bases, leaving 11 bases between the germline ends. Here the CDR3 reads CSAREMGVEYF. In nucleotides, the CDR3 is TGCAGTGCTAGAGAAATGGGCGTGGAGTACTTC.

The chain recombines TRBV2 with TRBJ2-7; 7 positions agree with TRBD2. V shed 6 bases and J 3 bases; nucleotides not matched to a gene: 8. From germline, CDR1 is SNHLY and CDR2 FYNNEI. The CDR3 is 14 amino acids. This CDR3 reads CASSPFAGDYEQYF. In DNA, the CDR3 is TGTGCCAGCAGCCCCTTCGCGGGGGACTACGAGCAGTACTTC.

This chain uses TRBV4-1 with TRBJ2-5; the D gene could be TRBD1 or TRBD2 (6 bases each). Germline V gives CDR1 MGHRA, CDR2 YSYEKL. With 0 bases removed from V and 6 bases from J, the gap between germline ends came to 14 bases. The CDR3 extends over 15 amino acids. CDR3 in DNA: TGCGCCAGCAGCCAAGATTGGGGGGCGAAAAAGACCCAGTACTTC. It specifies CASSQDWGAKKTQYF.

This chain links TRBV27 with TRBJ1-2; TRBD1 agrees at 7 bases. The CDR3 length is 14 residues. Germline V CDR1 and CDR2: MNHEY, SMNVEV (reference sequence). Losses at the gene ends were 6 bases for V and 8 bases for J; bases not matched to a gene: 12. The CDR3 DNA sequence: TGTGCCAGCAGAAAGACAGGGCGGACCAACGGCTACACCTTC. Translation: CASRKTGRTNGYTF.

The chain is built from TRBV10-3 and TRBJ2-1, with unresolved D. CDR1 ENHRY and CDR2 SYGVKD come from the germline V gene. V shed 4 bases and J shed 4 bases, with 11 bases lying between them. The CDR3 length is 14 residues. As DNA, the CDR3 is TGTGCCATCAGTGCTAATCCCGGGTACAATGAGCAGTTCTTC. Residues: CAISANPGYNEQFF.

CDR3 amino acids: CASRGQGQETQYF. In DNA form, the CDR3 reads TGTGCCAGCCGGGGACAGGGTCAAGAGACCCAGTACTTC. The chain joins TRBV18 to TRBJ2-5; 9 bases agree with TRBD1. The CDR3 loop spans 13 amino acids. CDR1 KGHSH and CDR2 LQKENI come from the germline V gene. V lost 8 bases, J lost 2 bases, and 3 bases stayed unmatched.

This sequence joins TRBV5-1 and TRBJ1-2; 10 bases fit TRBD1. V lost 3 bases, J lost 7 bases, and 6 bases stayed unmatched. The germline gives CDR1 SGHRS, CDR2 YFSETQ. The CDR3 covers 14 residues. In DNA form, the CDR3 reads TGCGCCAGCAGCTCCCAGGGACAGGGGTTTGGCTACACCTTC. This codes for CASSSQGQGFGYTF.

V is TRBV6-5 and J is TRBJ2-7, with 9 positions matching TRBD1. There are 15 residues in the CDR3. Germline-derived CDR1 and CDR2 are MNHEY and SVGAGI. With V trimmed by 6 bases and J by 4 bases, 10 bases remained unmatched. Written as DNA, the CDR3 is TGTGCCAGCAGGTCCGGGACAGGGAGCTTATACGAGCAGTACTTC. As protein: CASRSGTGSLYEQYF.

This clone was counted between two and nine times. The rearrangement uses TRBV25-1 and TRBJ1-2; a possible D gene is TRBD1 (5 bases). The CDR3 runs 14 residues. Trimming took off 3 bases at V and 7 bases at J, with 15 bases between the two ends. Germline CDR1 MGHDK, CDR2 SYGVNS. The CDR3 nucleotides are TGTGCCAGCAGTGACCCAGGAGGAGGGGTTGGCTACACCTTC. Its translation: CASSDPGGGVGYTF.

The V gene is TRBV14, the J gene TRBJ1-6; D uncertain. Between the trimmed V and J ends, which lost 1 base and 7 bases, there was a span of 8 bases. The CDR3 extends over 14 amino acids. The germline V gene has CDR1 SGHDN and CDR2 FVKESK. The CDR3 region has the DNA TGTGCCAGCAGCCAAGTGCCCGGGAATTCACCCCTCCACTTT. This gives the protein CASSQVPGNSPLHF.

The gene calls are TRBV19 and TRBJ1-4; possibly TRBD1 for D (5 bases). The length of the CDR3 is 16 residues. CDR1 and CDR2 (germline): LNHDA, SQIVND (reference sequence). V was cut by 3 bases and J by 2 bases, with 13 bases left in between. In nucleotides, the CDR3 is TGTGCCAGTAGTATTCGGGGAGGGGTCACTAATGAAAAACTGTTTTTT. It specifies CASSIRGGVTNEKLFF.

This clone was picked up a small number of times. The CDR3 bases are TGTGCCAGCAGCTTAGGGTTAGGTACTAGCGGGGGTGGTGAGCAGTTCTTC. It encodes CASSLGLGTSGGGEQFF. This chain connects TRBV11-3 to TRBJ2-1, with 11 bases aligning to TRBD2. The germline CDR1 and CDR2 sequences are SGHNT and YENEEA. The V gene end was trimmed by 1 base and the J gene end by 9 bases; junction bases not matched to a gene: 11. The CDR3 runs to 17 residues.

In its sample, this clone was seen once. The CDR3 DNA reads TGTGCCAGCAGCTTGGAGTTGGCAGGGGGACTGAGAGGCTACACCTTC. Amino acids: CASSLELAGGLRGYTF. The chain couples TRBV5-8 to TRBJ1-2, with 7 bases matching TRBD1. Germline trimming cut 0 bases from V and 8 bases from J; bases unmatched to any gene: 13. Germline V gene sequence: CDR1 SGHTS, CDR2 YDEGEE. The CDR3 has 16 amino acids.

The chain has TRBV27 and TRBJ2-2; D might be TRBD1 (7 bases). This CDR3 region has 17 residues. Germline V gene data show CDR1 as MNHEY and CDR2 as SMNVEV (reference sequence). With 4 bases removed from V and 2 bases from J, the gap between germline ends came to 17 bases. The CDR3 region has the DNA TGTGCCAGCAGTTCGAACCAGGGGGGTACAAACACCGGGGAGCTGTTTTTT. Amino acid sequence: CASSSNQGGTNTGELFF.

The V gene is TRBV24-1, the J gene TRBJ1-1; D is undetermined. Trimming took off 4 bases at V and 1 base at J, with 12 bases between the two ends. CDR3 length equals 15 residues. The germline V gene has CDR1 KGHDR and CDR2 SFDVKD. The CDR3 sequence is CATSDPAQPNTEAFF. CDR3 bases: TGTGCCACCAGTGACCCCGCTCAGCCGAACACTGAAGCTTTCTTT.

This clone was detected once. The chain couples TRBV19 to TRBJ1-2; perhaps TRBD1 as D (5 bases). Germline V gene data show CDR1 as LNHDA and CDR2 as SQIVND (reference sequence). Trimming shortened V by 7 bases and J by 4 bases, and 13 bases separated the two germline ends. There are 13 residues in the CDR3. The CDR3 spells CASTSGYVYGYTF. In DNA form, the CDR3 reads TGTGCCAGTACTTCAGGGTACGTCTATGGCTACACCTTC. Based on the CDR3 plus reference TRBV19 and TRBJ1-2, the full variable domain is DGGITQSPKYLFRKEGQNVTLSCEQNLNHDAMYWYRQDPGQGLRLIYYSQIVNDFQKGDIAEGYSVSREKKESFPLTVTSAQKNPTAFYLCASTSGYVYGYTFGSGTRLTVV.

About this clone: Additional DNA sequences in this sample encode the identical CDR3. The chain is built from TRBV19 and TRBJ1-1; no clear D. The CDR3 spans 14 residues. V was cut by 1 base and J by 1 base, with 7 bases left in between. Germline V gene lookup returns CDR1 LNHDA and CDR2 SQIVND (reference sequence). In DNA, the CDR3 is TGTGCCAGTAGTATAGGGACCCCGAACACTGAAGCTTTCTTT. Translation gives CASSIGTPNTEAFF. The full variable domain, rest sourced from reference TRBV19 and TRBJ1-1, is DGGITQSPKYLFRKEGQNVTLSCEQNLNHDAMYWYRQDPGQGLRLIYYSQIVNDFQKGDIAEGYSVSREKKESFPLTVTSAQKNPTAFYLCASSIGTPNTEAFFGQGTRLTVV.

This clone was recorded a few times. The V gene is TRBV11-2, the J gene TRBJ2-3; 7 bases match TRBD2. The CDR3 is 16 amino acids. V trimming: 5 bases; J trimming: 4 bases; junction bases outside the gene matches: 12. CDR1 is SGHAT, CDR2 FQNNGV, per germline. CDR3 in DNA: TGTGCCAGCAGCCCCCGTTCGGGGGGTCGTGCAGATACGCAGTATTTT. This sequence encodes CASSPRSGGRADTQYF.

This chain links TRBV9 with TRBJ1-1, with D hard to call. The CDR3 loop spans 14 amino acids. Trimming removed 0 bases from V and 1 base from J, with 7 bases in between. Germline CDR1 SGDLS, CDR2 YYNGEE. The DNA of the CDR3 is TGTGCCAGCAGCGTAGGGGAAGGGAACACTGAAGCTTTCTTT. Protein sequence: CASSVGEGNTEAFF.

The chain employs TRBV7-3 and TRBJ2-3, with 8 bases aligning to TRBD2. Looked up from germline, CDR1 is SGHTA and CDR2 is FQGTGA. The CDR3 covers 16 residues. V lost 1 base, J lost 2 bases, and 5 bases stayed unmatched. CDR3 protein: CASSLNSGGNTDTQYF. CDR3 DNA sequence: TGTGCCAGCAGCTTAAACAGCGGGGGTAACACAGATACGCAGTATTTT.

V is TRBV28 and J is TRBJ2-3; D is possibly TRBD2 (6 bases). The CDR3 loop spans 14 amino acids. CDR1 and CDR2 (germline): MDHEN, SYDVKM. V dropped 7 bases and J dropped 1 base, with 12 bases sitting between them. CDR3: CASKTSLGTDTQYF. CDR3 DNA sequence: TGTGCCAGCAAGACTAGTCTAGGCACAGATACGCAGTATTTT.

The genes are TRBV15 and TRBJ2-7; 10 bases fit TRBD2. Trimming took 1 base from V and 2 from J; bases not matched to a gene: 17. The V gene's germline CDR1 is LNHNV and CDR2 YYDKDF (reference sequence). This CDR3 is built from 20 residues. The CDR3 DNA is TGTGCCACCAGCAGAGGCCGAAGCGGGGGGGCCCCTTCTTGGACCTACGAGCAGTACTTC. Translating it yields CATSRGRSGGAPSWTYEQYF. The whole variable domain, remainder taken from reference TRBV15 and TRBJ2-7, is DAMVIQNPRYQVTQFGKPVTLSCSQTLNHNVMYWYQQKSSQAPKLLFHYYDKDFNNEADTPDNFQSRRPNTSFCFLDIRSPGLGDTAMYLCATSRGRSGGAPSWTYEQYFGPGTRLTVT.

The chain combines TRBV27 with TRBJ2-2; 10 bases align to TRBD1. From germline, CDR1 is MNHEY and CDR2 SMNVEV (reference sequence). The CDR3 has 16 amino acids. After removal of 5 bases from V and 5 bases from J, the junction contained 8 bases not matched to a gene. As DNA, the CDR3 is TGTGCCAGCAGTCCCCTCGACAGGGGGCGGACCGGGGAGCTGTTTTTT. Translating it yields CASSPLDRGRTGELFF.

V and J are TRBV9 and TRBJ2-2, with D uncertain. V was cut by 4 bases and J by 5 bases, with 12 bases left in between. Germline values: CDR1 SGDLS, CDR2 YYNGEE. The CDR3 is 14 residues long. CDR3 sequence reads: CASSPPAATGELFF. CDR3 bases: TGTGCCAGCAGCCCCCCGGCGGCTACCGGGGAGCTGTTTTTT.

This chain uses TRBV27 with TRBJ1-3, with D perhaps matching TRBD1 (5 bases). Germline loops: CDR1 MNHEY, CDR2 SMNVEV (reference sequence). V gave up 5 bases and J gave up 2 bases, with 10 bases separating them. This CDR3 has 14 residues. The CDR3 DNA follows: TGTGCCAGCAGTCTTTCAGGGACTGGAAACACCATATATTTT. Its translation is CASSLSGTGNTIYF.

This sequence joins TRBV4-3 and TRBJ2-3; D is perhaps TRBD1 or TRBD2 (5 bases each). This CDR3 is built from 18 residues. Germline V gene lookup returns CDR1 LGHNA and CDR2 YSLEER. V lost 0 bases and J 4 bases, leaving 20 bases between the germline ends. Here the CDR3 DNA reads TGCGCCAGCAGCCAAGATGGCGTCAGGGAGTTAGGGGCAGATACGCAGTATTTT. It is translated as CASSQDGVRELGADTQYF.

The chain recombines TRBV7-2 with TRBJ2-7; TRBD2 matches at 8 bases. Germline trimming cut 5 bases from V and 7 bases from J; bases unmatched to any gene: 13. This CDR3 contains 15 residues. CDR1 and CDR2 (germline): SGHTA, FQGNSA. As DNA, the CDR3 is TGTGCCAGCAGCAAAGAGGGACTAGGGAGTATAGAGCAGTACTTC. Encoded protein: CASSKEGLGSIEQYF.